This T cell receptor beta chain stems from a study of cytomegalovirus exposure and HLA in healthy donors. This CDR3 contains 16 residues. Trimming cost V 5 bases and J 4 bases; bases outside gene matches: 11. CDR1 is MNHEY and CDR2 is SMNVEV in the germline V gene (reference sequence). PCR primers comprised 60 Vbeta and 13 Jbeta primers. Sequenced by immunoSEQ multiplex PCR; TCRdb stores in-frame clones only, minus some. Of 150,000 to 200,000 clones listed, around three quarters were seen once; the top ten hold about 0.63%. The chain has TRBV27 and TRBJ1-3, with TRBD1 matching over 7 bases. This clonotype originated in a boy younger than 18 in good health and CMV-seronegative. Input material: PBMCs. Here the CDR3 DNA reads TGTGCCAGCAGTAAGCACAAACAGGGGTCGGGAAACACCATATATTTT. This gives the protein CASSKHKQGSGNTIYF.